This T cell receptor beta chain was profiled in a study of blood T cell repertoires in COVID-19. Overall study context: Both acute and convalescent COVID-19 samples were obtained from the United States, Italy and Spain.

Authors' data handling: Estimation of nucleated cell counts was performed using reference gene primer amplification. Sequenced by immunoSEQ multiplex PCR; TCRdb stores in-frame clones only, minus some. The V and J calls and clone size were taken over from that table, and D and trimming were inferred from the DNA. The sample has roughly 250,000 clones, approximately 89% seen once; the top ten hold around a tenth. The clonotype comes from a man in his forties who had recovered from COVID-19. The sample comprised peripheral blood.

In DNA, the CDR3 is TGTGCCAGCAGCTTAGCGGCCAGCGGGGCATACAATGAGCAGTTCTTC. Translating it yields CASSLAASGAYNEQFF. J is TRBJ2-1 and V is TRBV7-6, with 7 bases fitting TRBD2. The CDR3 is 16 residues long. Trimming at V came to 0 bases and at J to 4 bases, leaving 6 bases not matched to a gene. Germline V gene sequence: CDR1 SGHVS, CDR2 FNYEAQ.